These T cell receptor beta chains were read from a single sample in a study of blood T cell repertoires in COVID-19. The assay was immunoSEQ multiplex PCR, and TCRdb's table has in-frame clones only and misses some. The data contain tens of thousands of clones, roughly 80% of them seen just once; the ten biggest clones take up more than 2%. Material: peripheral blood. Receptor source: a man aged 50-59 years with acute or convalescent COVID-19. CDR3s include the opening cysteine and the closing phenylalanine or tryptophan. D genes are given only for firm matches. The listing skips clone size in some rows; elsewhere it reads once, few, many or a size class.

j_call clone_size d_call v_call cdr3_aa cdr3_nt
TRBJ2-7 NA TRBD2 TRBV19 CATRGLAYPYEQYF TGTGCCACCAGAGGACTAGCTTACCCCTACGAGCAGTACTTC
TRBJ2-7 NA TRBD1 TRBV5-1 CASSFRQGGEQYF TGCGCCAGCAGCTTTCGACAGGGGGGAGAGCAGTACTTC
TRBJ2-1 NA NA TRBV28 CASSLGLASYNEQFF TGTGCCAGCAGTTTAGGGCTAGCATCCTACAATGAGCAGTTCTTC
TRBJ2-5 once NA TRBV28 CASTPGRRQTQYF TGTGCCAGCACCCCTGGCCGGCGGCAGACCCAGTACTTC
TRBJ2-1 NA TRBD2 TRBV25-1 CASSVAGGYNEQFF TGTGCCAGCAGTGTAGCGGGGGGGTACAATGAGCAGTTCTTC
TRBJ2-2 NA TRBD2 TRBV6-4 CASSESSGGATGELFF TGTGCCAGCAGTGAGAGTTCGGGGGGAGCGACCGGGGAGCTGTTTTTT
TRBJ1-5 NA TRBD1 TRBV27 CASRDRGLSNQPQHF TGTGCCAGCAGGGACAGGGGGCTAAGCAATCAGCCCCAGCATTTT
TRBJ1-4 NA TRBD1 TRBV4-2 CASSQELGQAEKLFF TGTGCCAGCAGCCAAGAATTGGGACAGGCAGAAAAACTGTTTTTT
TRBJ2-3 NA TRBD1 TRBV6-4 CASSDGQGADTQYF TGTGCCAGCAGTGACGGACAGGGGGCAGATACGCAGTATTTT
TRBJ1-1 NA NA TRBV6-5 CASSIGRATEAFF TGTGCCAGCAGTATAGGCAGGGCCACTGAAGCTTTCTTT
TRBJ1-3 NA NA TRBV27 CASSVAWQGYTIYF TGTGCCAGCAGTGTCGCGTGGCAGGGATACACCATATATTTT
TRBJ2-3 medium-sized TRBD2 TRBV7-8 CASSSPPAGGTDTQYF TGTGCCAGCAGCTCCCCCCCCGCGGGGGGTACAGATACGCAGTATTTT
TRBJ1-1 NA NA TRBV5-4 CASSLPFHTEAFF TGTGCCAGCAGCTTGCCCTTCCACACTGAAGCTTTCTTT
TRBJ2-5 NA NA TRBV30 CAWSLYSQETQYF TGTGCCTGGAGTCTGTACAGCCAAGAGACCCAGTACTTC
TRBJ1-2 NA NA TRBV6-5 CASRRSGGYGYTF TGTGCCAGCCGACGGTCGGGGGGGTATGGCTACACCTTC
TRBJ1-2 NA TRBD1 TRBV28 CASSPTVLRDSNYGYTF TGTGCCAGCAGTCCGACCGTACTTCGGGACAGTAACTATGGCTACACCTTC
TRBJ2-7 NA TRBD1 TRBV19 CASSTLPGQGVNEQYF TGTGCCAGTAGCACACTCCCGGGACAGGGAGTGAACGAGCAGTACTTC
TRBJ2-5 NA NA TRBV5-1 CASSSSQGLAGVAQYF NA
TRBJ2-5 NA TRBD1 TRBV5-6 CASSLDRGETQYF TGTGCCAGCAGCCTGGACAGGGGAGAGACCCAGTACTTC
TRBJ2-3 NA TRBD1 TRBV5-1 CASSSGQTTDTQYF TGCGCCAGCAGCTCGGGACAGACCACAGATACGCAGTATTTT
TRBJ1-6 NA TRBD1 TRBV18 CASSVGTDNSPLHF TGTGCCAGCTCCGTCGGGACAGATAATTCACCCCTCCACTTT
TRBJ1-6 NA NA TRBV5-8 CASSHSYNSPLHF TGTGCCAGCAGCCATTCCTATAATTCACCCCTCCACTTT
TRBJ2-6 NA NA TRBV28 CASSLLQGSGANVLTF TGTGCCAGCAGTTTATTACAGGGCTCTGGGGCCAACGTCCTGACTTTC
TRBJ2-1 NA TRBD1 TRBV2 CASRAGGSSYNEQFF TGTGCCAGCAGGGCAGGGGGTAGCTCCTACAATGAGCAGTTCTTC
TRBJ2-3 NA TRBD2 TRBV25-1 CASSPVSGKGDTQYF TGTGCCAGCAGCCCGGTCAGCGGGAAAGGGGATACGCAGTATTTT
TRBJ1-1 NA NA TRBV27 CASSWQGLNTEAFF TGTGCCAGCAGTTGGCAGGGTCTAAACACTGAAGCTTTCTTT
TRBJ1-1 NA NA TRBV13 CASSLGGGWRETEAFF TGTGCCAGCAGCCTTGGGGGGGGATGGAGAGAGACTGAAGCTTTCTTT
TRBJ2-1 NA TRBD2 TRBV10-3 CATSQGLAGAGDEQFF TGTGCCACCTCCCAGGGACTAGCGGGGGCCGGGGATGAGCAGTTCTTC
TRBJ2-2 NA NA TRBV5-1 CASSLRDTGELFF TGCGCCAGCAGCTTGCGGGACACCGGGGAGCTGTTTTTT
TRBJ2-7 NA TRBD1 TRBV5-8 CASSKGQAYEQYF TGTGCCAGCAGCAAGGGACAGGCCTACGAGCAGTACTTC
TRBJ2-2 NA NA TRBV5-1 CASSLGQGGFGELFF TGCGCCAGCAGCTTGGGTCAGGGCGGTTTCGGGGAGCTGTTTTTT
TRBJ2-1 NA TRBD2 TRBV12-5 CASGSRTSGGALDEQFF TGTGCTAGTGGTTCCAGGACTAGCGGGGGGGCATTGGATGAGCAGTTCTTC
TRBJ1-4 NA NA TRBV7-8 CASSLRGGFTNEKLFF TGTGCCAGCAGCTTACGTGGAGGGTTCACTAATGAAAAACTGTTTTTT
TRBJ1-2 NA NA TRBV6-1 CASSERPRGSTGLGYTF TGTGCCAGCAGTGAACGGCCCCGGGGTAGTACAGGGCTAGGCTACACCTTC
TRBJ1-3 NA NA TRBV18 CASSRREAGDGNTIYF TGTGCCAGCTCACGCCGGGAAGCAGGAGATGGAAACACCATATATTTT
TRBJ1-2 few TRBD1 TRBV30 CAWSPRGVYGYTF TGTGCCTGGAGTCCCAGGGGGGTCTATGGCTACACCTTC
TRBJ2-7 NA TRBD1 TRBV3-1/TRBV3-2 CASSQEGDSSEQYF TGTGCCAGCAGCCAAGAGGGGGACAGCTCCGAGCAGTACTTC
TRBJ2-7 NA TRBD1 TRBV9 CASSSHGQGEQYF TGTGCCAGCAGCTCTCACGGACAGGGCGAGCAGTACTTC
TRBJ1-1 NA NA TRBV18 CASSPTGQNTEAFF TGTGCCAGCTCACCAACAGGGCAGAACACTGAAGCTTTCTTT
TRBJ2-2 NA NA TRBV3-1/TRBV3-2 CASSQDNTAGTGELFF TGTGCCAGCAGCCAAGACAACACCGCGGGCACCGGGGAGCTGTTTTTT